The T cell receptor beta chain under discussion was sequenced for a study of blood T cell repertoires in COVID-19. On the study more broadly: COVID-19 samples collected from the United States, Italy and Spain covered acute and convalescent phases. Nucleic acid was either cDNA or gDNA, and it came from T cells, B-cell-depleted T cells, or PBMCs.

Some clones are missing from TCRdb's copy, which holds only in-frame ones; the method was immunoSEQ multiplex PCR. This table holds a few hundred thousand clones, about nine tenths found once. The CDR3 has 15 amino acids. Germline V gene data show CDR1 as MNHEY and CDR2 as SVGEGT. V lost 1 base and J lost 4, with 10 bases in between. Donors were grouped by their self-reported clinical history. Recovery among Cohort 3 donors was established by two negative PCRs, clearance, or symptom resolution. The specimen sequenced was PBMCs or T cells enriched from blood (not recorded which). This receptor was taken from a woman aged 55-70 years who had recovered from COVID-19. V is TRBV6-2 or TRBV6-3 and J is TRBJ2-2; tentatively, D is TRBD1 (5 bases). The CDR3 bases are TGTGCCAGCAGTTACTTGGGGCTTGGCACCGGGGAGCTGTTTTTT. Its protein is CASSYLGLGTGELFF.